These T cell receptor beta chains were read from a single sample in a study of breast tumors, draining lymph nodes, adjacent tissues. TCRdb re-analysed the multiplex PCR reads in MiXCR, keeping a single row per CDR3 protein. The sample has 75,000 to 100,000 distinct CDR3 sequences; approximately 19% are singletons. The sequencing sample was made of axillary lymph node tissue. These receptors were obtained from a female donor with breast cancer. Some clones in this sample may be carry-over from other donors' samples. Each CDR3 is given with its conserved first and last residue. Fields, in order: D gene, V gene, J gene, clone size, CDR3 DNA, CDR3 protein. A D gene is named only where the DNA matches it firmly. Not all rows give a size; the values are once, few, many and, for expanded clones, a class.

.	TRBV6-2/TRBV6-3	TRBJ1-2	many	TGTGCCAGCAGTTACTCGGTTACCCCTTATGACTACACCTTC	CASSYSVTPYDYTF
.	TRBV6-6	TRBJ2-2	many	TGTGCCAGCAGTTATAGGCAGGGAGTATTTTTCCCCGGGGAGCTGTTTTTT	CASSYRQGVFFPGELFF
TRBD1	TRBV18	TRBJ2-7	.	TGTGCCAGCTCACCCGGGACAGATCACTACGAGCAGTACTTC	CASSPGTDHYEQYF
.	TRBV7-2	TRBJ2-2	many	TGTGCCAGCAGTCTGCTAACTACCGGGGAGCTGTTTTTT	CASSLLTTGELFF
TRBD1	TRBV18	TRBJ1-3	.	TGTGCCAGCTCACCGACAGGGTCCTCTGGAAACACCATATATTTT	CASSPTGSSGNTIYF
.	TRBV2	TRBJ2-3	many	TGTGCCAGCAGTGGAGAACTTAGCACAGATACGCAGTATTTT	CASSGELSTDTQYF
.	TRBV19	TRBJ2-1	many	TGTGCCAGTAGTATATCGTTTGGCGAACTCAATGAGCAGTTCTTC	CASSISFGELNEQFF
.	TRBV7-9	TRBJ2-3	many	TGTGCCAGCAGCCACAGTTCAGCCGGCACAGATACGCAGTATTTT	CASSHSSAGTDTQYF
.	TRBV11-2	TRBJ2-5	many	TGTGCCAGCAGCCCCCTTTTAGGGAGTGTTCAAGAGACCCAGTACTTC	CASSPLLGSVQETQYF
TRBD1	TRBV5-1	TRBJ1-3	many	TGCGCCAGCAGCGCGACAGGGGGCGGCTCTGGAAACACCATATATTTT	CASSATGGGSGNTIYF
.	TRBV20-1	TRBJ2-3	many	TGCAGTGCTAGAGGGAGCTTGCGGCATACGCAGTATTTT	CSARGSLRHTQYF
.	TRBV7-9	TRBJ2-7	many	TGTGCCAGCAGCTTAGCCCGCCGGACAGAAGAGGCCGAGCAGTACTTC	CASSLARRTEEAEQYF
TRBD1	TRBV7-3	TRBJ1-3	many	TGTGCCAGCAGCTTGCAAGGGGGCGAAAACACCATATATTTT	CASSLQGGENTIYF
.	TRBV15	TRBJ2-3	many	TGTGCCACCAGCAGTGGGGCGCAGAGCACAGATACGCAGTATTTT	CATSSGAQSTDTQYF
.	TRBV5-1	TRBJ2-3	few	TGCGCCAGCAGCAGTGCAGGGGATCACACAGATACGCAGTATTTT	CASSSAGDHTDTQYF
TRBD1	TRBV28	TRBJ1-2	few	TGTGCCAGCAGTTTACTTGGACAGGGAGGCTATGGCTACACCTTC	CASSLLGQGGYGYTF
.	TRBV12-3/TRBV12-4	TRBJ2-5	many	TGTGCCAGCAGTTTTTCCGTCGTGGAGACCCAGTACTTC	CASSFSVVETQYF
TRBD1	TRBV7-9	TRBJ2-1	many	TGTGCCAGCAGGCCCACAGGGGGCAGGGGAAATGAGCAGTTCTTC	CASRPTGGRGNEQFF
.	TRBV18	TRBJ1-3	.	TGTGCCAGCTCACCACCCCAGCCTGGAAACACCATATATTTT	CASSPPQPGNTIYF
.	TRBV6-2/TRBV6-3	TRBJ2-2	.	TGTGCCAGCAGTATACCCGGGACCCGACGAGGGGAGCTGTTTTTT	CASSIPGTRRGELFF
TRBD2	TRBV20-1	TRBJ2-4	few	TGCAGTGCAGGACTAGCGGGCCCCCAGGGGGCAGCCAAAAACATTCAGTACTTC	CSAGLAGPQGAAKNIQYF
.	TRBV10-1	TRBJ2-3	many	TGCGCCAGCAGTGAGCTGGGAAAAGATACGCAGTATTTT	CASSELGKDTQYF
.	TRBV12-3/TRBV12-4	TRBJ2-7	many	TGTGCCAGCAGTTTATCGGGACCCTGGGGCGAGCAGTACTTC	CASSLSGPWGEQYF
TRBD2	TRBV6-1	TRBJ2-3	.	TGTGCCAGCAGTGAAGCGCTGGCGGGAGGTTCAGGTACGCAGTATTTT	CASSEALAGGSGTQYF
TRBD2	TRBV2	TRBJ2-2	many	TGTGCCATCCCGACTAGCGGCACCGGGGAGCTGTTTTTT	CAIPTSGTGELFF
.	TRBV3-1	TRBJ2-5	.	TGTGCCAGCAGCCAAGGGACCAGAGCTTTGAAGACCCAGTACTTC	CASSQGTRALKTQYF
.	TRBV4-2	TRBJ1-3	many	TGTGCCAGCAGCCAAGGTCTCCCCGGGGCGGGAAACACCATATATTTT	CASSQGLPGAGNTIYF
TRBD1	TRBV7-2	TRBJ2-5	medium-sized	TGTGCCAGCAGCCCAAGCGGACAGGACCACGAGACCCAGTACTTC	CASSPSGQDHETQYF
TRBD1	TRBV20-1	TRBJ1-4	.	TGCAGTGCTACCCCAGGGGGTGAGGATGATAAACTGTTTTTT	CSATPGGEDDKLFF
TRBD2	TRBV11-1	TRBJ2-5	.	TGTGCCAGCAGGGCCTGGGGAGGGATAAACCAAGAGACCCAGTACTTC	CASRAWGGINQETQYF
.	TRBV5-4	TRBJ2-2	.	TGTGCCAGCAGCTCCCCCCCGGCCGGGGAGCTGTTTTTT	CASSSPPAGELFF
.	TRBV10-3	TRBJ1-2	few	TGTGCCATCAGTCCTAACAGGGCGGAGGGCTACACCTTC	CAISPNRAEGYTF
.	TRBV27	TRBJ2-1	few	TGTGCCAGCAGTGATATTGGTGAGCAGTTCTTC	CASSDIGEQFF
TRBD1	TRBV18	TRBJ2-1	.	TGTGCCAGCTCACTCAAGACAGGGAATGAGCAGTTCTTC	CASSLKTGNEQFF
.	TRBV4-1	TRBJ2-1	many	TGCGCCAGCAGCCAAGATCGGGCAAATGAGCAGTTCTTC	CASSQDRANEQFF
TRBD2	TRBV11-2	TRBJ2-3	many	TGTGCCAGCAGCTTCGGACTAGCGGGAGGCGCAGATACGCAGTATTTT	CASSFGLAGGADTQYF
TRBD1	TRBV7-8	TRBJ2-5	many	TGTGCCAGCAGCTTAAAACCCTGGACAGGCCGGAGAGAGACCCAGTACTTC	CASSLKPWTGRRETQYF
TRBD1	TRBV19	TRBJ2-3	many	TGTGCCAGTAGTATTGGGACAGGGGTGTTCAATACGCAGTATTTT	CASSIGTGVFNTQYF
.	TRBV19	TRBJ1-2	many	TGTGCCAGTAGTGTTGAACGGACGGACCTCATAGGCTACACCTTC	CASSVERTDLIGYTF
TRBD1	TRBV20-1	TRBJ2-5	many	TGCAGTGCTAGAGCCGGGACAGGGTTGGAGACCCAGTACTTC	CSARAGTGLETQYF
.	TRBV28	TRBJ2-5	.	TGTGCCAGCAGCCAAGGGGGGGTAAGAGAGACCCAGTACTTC	CASSQGGVRETQYF
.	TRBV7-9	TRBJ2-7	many	TGTGCCAGCAGCCCCGACGGTCCTTCGCTGGAGCAGTACTTC	CASSPDGPSLEQYF
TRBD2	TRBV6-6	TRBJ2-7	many	TGTGCCAGCAGTTTGACCTGGGGGGGGGGAAGCTCCTACGAGCAGTACTTC	CASSLTWGGGSSYEQYF
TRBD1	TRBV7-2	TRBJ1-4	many	TGTGCCAGCAGCATAAAGACAGGGAATGAAAAACTGTTTTTT	CASSIKTGNEKLFF
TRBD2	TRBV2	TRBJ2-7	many	TGTGCCAGCAGTACTAGCGGGAATTCCTACGAGCAGTACTTC	CASSTSGNSYEQYF
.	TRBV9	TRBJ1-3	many	TGTGCCAGCAGCGTAGGAGGGGCTGGAAACACCATATATTTT	CASSVGGAGNTIYF
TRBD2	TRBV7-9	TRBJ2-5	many	TGTGCCAGCAGCTTATGGTTGGTTCGAGCGGGAGGGCCGGAGACCCAGTACTTC	CASSLWLVRAGGPETQYF
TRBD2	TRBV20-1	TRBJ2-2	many	TGCAGTGCTAGAGTGGGGTCGGGGGGAGGGGAGCTGTTTTTT	CSARVGSGGGELFF
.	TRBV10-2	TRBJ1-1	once	TGCGCCAGCAGTGAGTTACGGGGGGAGCCTGAAGCTTTCTTT	CASSELRGEPEAFF
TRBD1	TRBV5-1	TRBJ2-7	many	TGCGCCAGCAGCGAAAGACAGGGGGCATCCTACGAGCAGTACTTC	CASSERQGASYEQYF
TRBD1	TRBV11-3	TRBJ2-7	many	TGTGCCAGCAGCTTAGCCCCCTGGACAGGGGCCTACGAGCAGTACTTC	CASSLAPWTGAYEQYF
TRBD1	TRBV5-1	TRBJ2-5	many	TGCGCCAGCAGCCTCGGACAGGGGCGACGAGAGACCCAGTACTTC	CASSLGQGRRETQYF
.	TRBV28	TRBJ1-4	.	TGTGCCAGCAGTGACCGGGACGGGGGCCATTTT	CASSDRDGGHF
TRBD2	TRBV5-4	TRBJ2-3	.	TGTGCCAGCAGCTTGGGGTCTAGCGGTAACACAGATGCGCAGTATTTT	CASSLGSSGNTDAQYF
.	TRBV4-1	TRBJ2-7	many	TGCGCCAGCAGCCAAAGACGGGGGCTAGCGGCCTACGAGCAGTACTTC	CASSQRRGLAAYEQYF